Below are 18 T cell receptor beta chains sequenced from a single sample in a study of blood T cell repertoires in COVID-19 (dated by TCRdb to about 2020). Library preparation used the immunoSEQ multiplex PCR assay. TCRdb carries this immuneACCESS record with in-frame sequences only. Its versions omit some clonotypes, under half of them owing to an unresolved V gene in the studies checked, with the rest unexplained. In all, the sample holds about 69,000 clones, and 80% to 95% of those were seen once. In total, the top ten clones hold about 5% of the sample. The sample consisted of peripheral blood. The receptors were sampled from a woman aged 55 to 70 with active COVID-19.

The CDR3 protein is CASSWQAGLQETQYF. DNA for the CDR3: TGTGCCAGCAGCTGGCAGGCGGGCCTACAAGAGACCCAGTACTTC. This chain uses TRBV7-2 with TRBJ2-5; tentative D call: TRBD2 (5 bases). Trimming removed 4 bases at V and 2 bases at J, with 14 bases between. Germline lookup yields CDR1 SGHTA and CDR2 FQGNSA. The length of the CDR3 is 15 residues.

The chain uses TRBV5-4 and TRBJ2-6; maybe TRBD1 (5 bases). The V gene's germline CDR1 is SGHNT and CDR2 YYREEE (reference sequence). The V gene lost 4 bases and the J gene lost 2 bases, with 7 bases spanning the gap. This CDR3 spans 14 amino acids. This chain's CDR3 is CASSQGTGANVLTF. CDR3 in DNA: TGTGCCAGCAGCCAGGGCACTGGGGCCAACGTCCTGACTTTC.

In this sample, this clone turned up once. The chain has TRBV5-6 and TRBJ2-7; tentative D call: TRBD2 (5 bases). The germline V and J ends were trimmed by 2 bases and 6 bases, with 9 bases remaining between them. Germline V gene sequence: CDR1 SGHDT, CDR2 YYEEEE. This CDR3 spans 12 amino acids. The CDR3 loop reads CASSLRGFEQYF. The DNA of the CDR3 is TGTGCCAGCAGCTTAAGAGGGTTCGAGCAGTACTTC.

This chain uses TRBV6-6 with TRBJ2-2; 15 bases align to TRBD2. The CDR3 runs 17 residues. V was clipped by 5 bases and J by 0 bases; unmatched bases: 1. Germline lookup yields CDR1 MNHNY and CDR2 SVGAGI (reference sequence). The CDR3 here is CASSRTSGRANTGELFF. The CDR3 coding sequence is TGTGCCAGCAGTCGGACTAGCGGGAGGGCGAACACCGGGGAGCTGTTTTTT.

The chain combines TRBV30 with TRBJ1-2; maybe TRBD1 (5 bases). The CDR3 loop spans 14 amino acids. CDR1 is GTSNPN and CDR2 is SVGIG in the germline V gene (reference sequence). Trimming removed 0 bases at V and 4 bases at J, with 12 bases between. The CDR3, as DNA: TGTGCCTGGAGTGTATCAGGGTACGGCTATGGCTACACCTTC. Translating it yields CAWSVSGYGYGYTF.

This chain uses TRBV6-5 with TRBJ2-7, with 11 bases aligning to TRBD2. CDR1 and CDR2 (germline): MNHEY, SVGAGI. The CDR3 length is 14 residues. Trimming at V came to 6 bases and at J to 2 bases, leaving 3 bases not matched to a gene. The CDR3 coding sequence is TGTGCCAGCAGACTAGCGGGAGACCCCTACGAGCAGTACTTC. Translation gives CASRLAGDPYEQYF.

J is TRBJ2-1 and V is TRBV3-1 (or the pseudogene TRBV3-2), with D possibly being TRBD1 (5 bases). This CDR3 has 15 residues. Looked up from germline, CDR1 is LGHDT and CDR2 is YNNKEL (reference sequence). Trimming shortened V by 4 bases and J by 3 bases, and 13 bases separated the two germline ends. Written as DNA, the CDR3 is TGTGCCAGCAGCCTCTCCTTGGACAACTACAATGAGCAGTTCTTC. Amino acid sequence: CASSLSLDNYNEQFF.

This chain uses TRBV11-2 with TRBJ2-7; D gene ambiguous. The CDR3 consists of 14 residues. V was trimmed by 0 bases and J by 2 bases, leaving 8 bases between them. Germline V gene lookup returns CDR1 SGHAT and CDR2 FQNNGV. The CDR3 loop is CASSLEFRTYEQYF. The CDR3 DNA reads as TGTGCCAGCAGCTTAGAGTTCAGGACCTACGAGCAGTACTTC. The entire variable domain, with the rest obtained from reference TRBV11-2 and TRBJ2-7, is as follows: EAGVAQSPRYKIIEKRQSVAFWCNPISGHATLYWYQQILGQGPKLLIQFQNNGVVDDSQLPKDRFSAERLKGVDSTLKIQPAKLEDSAVYLCASSLEFRTYEQYFGPGTRLTVT.

V is TRBV6-6 and J is TRBJ1-1; D gene uncertain. CDR1 and CDR2 (germline): MNHNY, SVGAGI (reference sequence). The CDR3 totals 14 residues. The V and J ends lost 2 bases and 0 bases respectively, with 7 bases between them. As DNA, the CDR3 is TGTGCCAGCAGTTACAACCAGATGAACACTGAAGCTTTCTTT. Translated: CASSYNQMNTEAFF.

The chain has TRBV5-1 and TRBJ2-1; tentative D call: TRBD1 (6 bases). Per germline, CDR1 SGHRS and CDR2 YFSETQ. Trimming stripped 4 bases from V and 9 bases from J, with 20 bases between. The CDR3 is made up of 15 amino acids. This CDR3 reads CASSPTPGFRGEQFF. The CDR3, as DNA: TGCGCCAGCAGCCCAACCCCAGGGTTCAGGGGTGAGCAGTTCTTC. The whole variable domain, remainder taken from reference TRBV5-1 and TRBJ2-1, is KAGVTQTPRYLIKTRGQQVTLSCSPISGHRSVSWYQQTPGQGLQFLFEYFSETQRNKGNFPGRFSGRQFSNSRSEMNVSTLELGDSALYLCASSPTPGFRGEQFFGPGTRLTVL.

The V gene is TRBV7-2, the J gene TRBJ2-3, with D perhaps matching TRBD2 (6 bases). Trimming pared 1 base from V and 0 bases from J, leaving 14 bases between. Germline V gene sequence: CDR1 SGHTA, CDR2 FQGNSA. The CDR3 totals 17 residues. CDR3 sequence reads: CASSLVGRGASTDTQYF. The DNA for the CDR3 is TGTGCCAGCAGCTTAGTTGGGCGGGGTGCGAGCACAGATACGCAGTATTTT. Based on the CDR3 plus reference TRBV7-2 and TRBJ2-3, the full variable domain is GAGVSQSPSNKVTEKGKDVELRCDPISGHTALYWYRQSLGQGLEFLIYFQGNSAPDKSGLPSDRFSAERTGGSVSTLTIQRTQQEDSAVYLCASSLVGRGASTDTQYFGPGTRLTVL.

This chain links TRBV5-1 with TRBJ2-7, with 9 positions matching TRBD2. The trim removed 6 bases at V and 2 bases at J, leaving 6 bases unmatched. The V gene's germline CDR1 is SGHRS and CDR2 YFSETQ. This CDR3 has 14 amino acids. The CDR3 sequence: CASKLREGPYEQYF. The CDR3 nucleotides read TGCGCCAGCAAATTGCGGGAGGGCCCCTACGAGCAGTACTTC.

CDR3 DNA sequence: TGCGCCAGCAGCTTGGACACAGCCTACAATGAGCAGTTCTTC. Translating it yields CASSLDTAYNEQFF. The rearrangement uses TRBV5-1 and TRBJ2-1, with D unclear. CDR1 and CDR2 from the germline V gene are SGHRS and YFSETQ. This CDR3 contains 14 residues. Trimming removed 0 bases from V and 2 bases from J, with 6 bases in between.

The V call is TRBV2, the J call TRBJ2-4; D is unresolved. Trimming removed 4 bases at V and 0 bases at J, with 7 bases between. This CDR3 is built from 14 residues. CDR1 and CDR2 (germline): SNHLY, FYNNEI. CDR3: CASSGLEAKNIQYF. DNA for the CDR3: TGTGCCAGCAGTGGGTTAGAAGCCAAAAACATTCAGTACTTC.

The chain employs TRBV14 and TRBJ2-1; 8 positions match TRBD1. CDR1 is SGHDN and CDR2 is FVKESK in the germline V gene. V shed 1 base, J shed 6 bases, and the junction held 11 bases outside the gene matches. The CDR3 loop spans 17 amino acids. CDR3 DNA sequence: TGTGCCAGCAGCCAAGTAATCCAGGGACAGGAGGCCAATGAGCAGTTCTTC. Its protein is CASSQVIQGQEANEQFF.

The table lists this clone with a count of one. The chain uses TRBV5-4 and TRBJ2-1; 14 positions agree with TRBD2. CDR1 and CDR2 (germline): SGHNT, YYREEE (reference sequence). After removal of 2 bases from V and 6 bases from J, the junction contained 13 bases not matched to a gene. The CDR3 runs 19 residues. DNA of the CDR3: TGTGCCAGCAGCTTACCGATGGGGACTAGCGGGAGAGGGGGCAATGAGCAGTTCTTC. Translating it yields CASSLPMGTSGRGGNEQFF. The entire variable domain, with the rest obtained from reference TRBV5-4 and TRBJ2-1, is as follows: ETGVTQSPTHLIKTRGQQVTLRCSSQSGHNTVSWYQQALGQGPQFIFQYYREEENGRGNFPPRFSGLQFPNYSSELNVNALELDDSALYLCASSLPMGTSGRGGNEQFFGPGTRLTVL.

This clone was counted once. The V and J genes are TRBV24-1 and TRBJ1-1, with 8 bases identical to TRBD1. The CDR3 covers 12 residues. Germline CDR1 is KGHDR and CDR2 is SFDVKD. The V gene end was trimmed by 10 bases and the J gene end by 3 bases; junction bases not matched to a gene: 3. The CDR3 region is CATMDRDTEAFF. For the CDR3, the DNA is TGTGCCACGATGGACAGGGACACTGAAGCTTTCTTT.

The chain carries TRBV20-1 and TRBJ2-1; 11 positions agree with TRBD1. There are 17 residues in the CDR3. J lost 1 base, V lost 3 bases, and 8 bases had no gene match. CDR1 is DFQATT, CDR2 SNEGSKA, per germline (reference sequence). This CDR3 is CSASGPGQGVSYNEQFF. The DNA of the CDR3 is TGCAGTGCTAGTGGTCCGGGACAGGGGGTTTCCTACAATGAGCAGTTCTTC.